These T cell receptor beta chains were read from a single sample in a study of type 1 regulatory T cells. Their antigens remain unidentified. TCRdb reprocessed the reads via MiXCR and lists one record per CDR3 protein. The data contain approximately 42,000 distinct CDR3 sequences, more than 10% of them singletons. Sequencing was carried out using cultured non-Tr1 T cells, either the whole culture or a sorted T cell fraction (not recorded which). These receptors were obtained from a human donor in good health. The conserved cysteine and the conserved F or W are not part of the CDR3 here.

TRBV27	ASRRQGVNTEAF
TRBV7-9	ASSLAAAYEQY
TRBV12-3/TRBV12-4	ASSWGLAYEQY
TRBV5-1	ASSFRLAGGNEQF
TRBV6-5	ASRSGRNQPQH
TRBV20-1	SATQQLNTEAF
TRBV24-1	ATSDPGVGAYGYT
TRBV20-1	SVGGGRSTDTQY
TRBV6-1	ASSEAARRNTEAF
TRBV24-1	ATSGVTGNDGYT
TRBV5-1	ASSLQGEPQETQY
TRBV20-1	SARYRQGAHNEQF
TRBV12-3/TRBV12-4	ASKASYNSPLH